This T cell receptor (beta chain) is drawn from a study of T cells in Graves' hyperthyroidism and ophthalmopathy. TCR beta CDR3 regions were amplified from RNA transcripts. The HTBI primer set served for first-round RT-PCR of the TCR CDR3. TCRdb re-analysed the multiplex PCR reads in MiXCR, keeping a single row per CDR3 protein. This table has about 690,000 distinct CDR3 sequences, 17% appearing once. This clonotype has more than one count but fewer than ten. What it binds is unknown. Trimming cost V 0 bases and J 7 bases, with 14 bases left between them. Germline-derived CDR1 and CDR2 are SGHRS and YFSETQ. This CDR3 is 14 amino acids long. Study results and limitations: Ophthalmopathy stood apart from stable hyperthyroidism in a 13 V-J model. Blood also showed most of the thyroid clonotypes that were expanded above 0.001.

The chain uses TRBV5-1 and TRBJ2-7; D is unclear. The sequence derives from a man aged 45 to 65 with Graves' hyperthyroidism. Sequencing used blood. The DNA for the CDR3 is TGCGCCAGCAGCTTGGAAGGGTACCATGCGGAGCAGTACTTC. It translates to CASSLEGYHAEQYF. The variable domain in full, completed from reference TRBV5-1 and TRBJ2-7, reads KAGVTQTPRYLIKTRGQQVTLSCSPISGHRSVSWYQQTPGQGLQFLFEYFSETQRNKGNFPGRFSGRQFSNSRSEMNVSTLELGDSALYLCASSLEGYHAEQYFGPGTRLTVT.